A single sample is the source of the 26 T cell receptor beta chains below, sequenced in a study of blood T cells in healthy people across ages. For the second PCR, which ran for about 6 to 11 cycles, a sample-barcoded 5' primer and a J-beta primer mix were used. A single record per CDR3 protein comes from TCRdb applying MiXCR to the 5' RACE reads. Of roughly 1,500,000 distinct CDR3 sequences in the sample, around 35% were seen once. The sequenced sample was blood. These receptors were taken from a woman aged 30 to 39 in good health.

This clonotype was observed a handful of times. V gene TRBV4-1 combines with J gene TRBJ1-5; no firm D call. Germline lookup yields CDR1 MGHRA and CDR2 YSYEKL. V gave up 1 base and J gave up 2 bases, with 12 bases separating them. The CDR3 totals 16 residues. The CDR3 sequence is CASSQVSGEGNQPQHF. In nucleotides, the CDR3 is TGCGCCAGCAGCCAAGTTTCTGGAGAGGGCAATCAGCCCCAGCATTTT.

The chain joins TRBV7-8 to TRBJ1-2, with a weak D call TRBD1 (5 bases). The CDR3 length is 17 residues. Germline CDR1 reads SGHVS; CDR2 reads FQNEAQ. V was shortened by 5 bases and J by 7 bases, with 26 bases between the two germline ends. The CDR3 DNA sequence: TGTGCCAGCAGCGGATGGGACGTCGAGATCCGCCAAACTGGCTACACCTTC. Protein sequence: CASSGWDVEIRQTGYTF.

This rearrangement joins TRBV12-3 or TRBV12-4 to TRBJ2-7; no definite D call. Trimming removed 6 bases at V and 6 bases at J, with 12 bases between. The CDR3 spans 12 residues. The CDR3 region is CASSTSWFEQYF. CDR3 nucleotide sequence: TGTGCCAGCAGCACCTCATGGTTCGAGCAGTACTTC.

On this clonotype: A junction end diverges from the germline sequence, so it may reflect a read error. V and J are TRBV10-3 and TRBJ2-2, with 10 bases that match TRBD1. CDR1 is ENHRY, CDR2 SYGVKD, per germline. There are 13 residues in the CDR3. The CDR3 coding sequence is TGTGCCCTCGGGGGACAGGGGACCGGGGGGCTGTTTTTT. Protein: CALGGQGTGGLFF.

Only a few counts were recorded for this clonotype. Here the CDR3 reads CASSASGGYDEQYF. The CDR3, as DNA: TGTGCCAGCAGTGCCTCGGGGGGGTACGACGAGCAGTACTTC. This chain uses TRBV9 with TRBJ2-7, with 8 nucleotides matching TRBD2. V was clipped by 5 bases and J by 5 bases; unmatched bases: 9. Per the germline V gene, CDR1 is SGDLS and CDR2 is YYNGEE. The CDR3 is 14 residues long.

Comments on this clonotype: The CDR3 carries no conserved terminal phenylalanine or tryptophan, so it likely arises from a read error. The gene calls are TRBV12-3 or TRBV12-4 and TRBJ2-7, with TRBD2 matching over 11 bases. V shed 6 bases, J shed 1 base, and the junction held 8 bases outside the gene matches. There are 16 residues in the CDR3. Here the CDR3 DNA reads TGTGCCAGCAGCCCACCCTCTAGCGGGGGGTCCTACGAGCAGTACCTC. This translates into CASSPPSSGGSYEQYL.

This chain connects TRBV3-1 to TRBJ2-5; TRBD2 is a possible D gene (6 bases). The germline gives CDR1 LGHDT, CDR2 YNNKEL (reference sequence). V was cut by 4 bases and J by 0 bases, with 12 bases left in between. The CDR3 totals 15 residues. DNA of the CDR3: TGTGCCAGCAGCCGACTGGGACTGAACCAAGAGACCCAGTACTTC. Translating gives CASSRLGLNQETQYF.

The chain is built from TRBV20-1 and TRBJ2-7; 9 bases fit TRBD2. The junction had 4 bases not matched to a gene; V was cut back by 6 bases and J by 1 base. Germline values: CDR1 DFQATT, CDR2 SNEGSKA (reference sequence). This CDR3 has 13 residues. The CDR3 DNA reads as TGCAGTGCGCGGACTAGCGTATCCTACGAGCAGTACTTC. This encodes CSARTSVSYEQYF.

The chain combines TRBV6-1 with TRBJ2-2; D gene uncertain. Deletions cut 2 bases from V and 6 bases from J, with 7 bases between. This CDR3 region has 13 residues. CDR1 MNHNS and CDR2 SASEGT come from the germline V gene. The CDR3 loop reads CASSELRSGELFF. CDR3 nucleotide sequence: TGTGCCAGCAGTGAATTGAGGTCCGGGGAGCTGTTTTTT.

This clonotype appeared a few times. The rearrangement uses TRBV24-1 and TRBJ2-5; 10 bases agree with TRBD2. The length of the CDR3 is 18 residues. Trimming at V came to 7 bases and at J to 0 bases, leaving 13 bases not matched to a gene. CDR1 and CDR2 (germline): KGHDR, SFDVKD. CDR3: CATSLTLGAGGNQETQYF. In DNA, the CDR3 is TGTGCCACCAGCCTCACCCTCGGAGCGGGAGGGAACCAAGAGACCCAGTACTTC.

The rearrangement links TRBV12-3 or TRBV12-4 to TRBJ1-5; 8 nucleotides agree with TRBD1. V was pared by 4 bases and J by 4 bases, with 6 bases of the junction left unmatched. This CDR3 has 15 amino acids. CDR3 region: CASSSRQGPNQPQHF. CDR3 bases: TGTGCCAGCAGTTCCAGACAGGGGCCGAATCAGCCCCAGCATTTT.

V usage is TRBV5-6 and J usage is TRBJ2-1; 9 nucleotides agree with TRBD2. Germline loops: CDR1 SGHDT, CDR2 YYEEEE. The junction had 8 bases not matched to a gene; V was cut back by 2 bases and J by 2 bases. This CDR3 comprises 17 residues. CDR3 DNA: TGTGCCAGCAGCTTTCTACTAGCGGGCGGGACCTACAATGAGCAGTTCTTC. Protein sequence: CASSFLLAGGTYNEQFF. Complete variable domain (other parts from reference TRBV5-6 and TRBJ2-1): DAGVTQSPTHLIKTRGQQVTLRCSPKSGHDTVSWYQQALGQGPQFIFQYYEEEERQRGNFPDRFSGHQFPNYSSELNVNALLLGDSALYLCASSFLLAGGTYNEQFFGPGTRLTVL.

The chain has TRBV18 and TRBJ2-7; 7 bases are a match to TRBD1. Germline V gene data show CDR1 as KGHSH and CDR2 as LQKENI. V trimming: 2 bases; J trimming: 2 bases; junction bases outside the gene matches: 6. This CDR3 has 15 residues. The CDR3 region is CASSPYTGDTYEQYF. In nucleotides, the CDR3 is TGTGCCAGCTCACCATACACAGGGGACACCTACGAGCAGTACTTC.

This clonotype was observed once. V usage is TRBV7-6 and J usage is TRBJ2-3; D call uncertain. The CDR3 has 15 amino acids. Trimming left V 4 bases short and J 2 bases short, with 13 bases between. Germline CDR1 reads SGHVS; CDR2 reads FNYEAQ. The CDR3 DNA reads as TGTGCCAGCAGCTCACAATTCAACCCCACAGATACGCAGTATTTT. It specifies CASSSQFNPTDTQYF.

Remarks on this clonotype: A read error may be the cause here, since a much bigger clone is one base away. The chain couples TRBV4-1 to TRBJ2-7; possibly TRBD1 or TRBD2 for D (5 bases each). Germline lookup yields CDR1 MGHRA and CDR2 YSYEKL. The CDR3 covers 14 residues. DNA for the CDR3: TGCGCCAGCAGCCAAGCCCCGGGGCCCTACGTGCAGTACTTC. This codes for CASSQAPGPYVQYF.

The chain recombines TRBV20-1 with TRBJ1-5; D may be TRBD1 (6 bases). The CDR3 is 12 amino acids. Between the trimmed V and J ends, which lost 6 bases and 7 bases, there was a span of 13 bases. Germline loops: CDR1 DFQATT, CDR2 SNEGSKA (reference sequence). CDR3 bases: TGCAGTGCGGAGGGGAGGGGGCAGCCCCAGCATTTT. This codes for CSAEGRGQPQHF.

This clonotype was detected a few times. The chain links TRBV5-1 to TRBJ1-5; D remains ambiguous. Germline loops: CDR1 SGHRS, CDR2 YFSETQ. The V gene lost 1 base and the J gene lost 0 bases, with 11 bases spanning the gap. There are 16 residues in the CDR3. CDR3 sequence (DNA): TGCGCCAGCAGCTTGTCCAGCTCTTATAGCAATCAGCCCCAGCATTTT. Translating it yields CASSLSSSYSNQPQHF.

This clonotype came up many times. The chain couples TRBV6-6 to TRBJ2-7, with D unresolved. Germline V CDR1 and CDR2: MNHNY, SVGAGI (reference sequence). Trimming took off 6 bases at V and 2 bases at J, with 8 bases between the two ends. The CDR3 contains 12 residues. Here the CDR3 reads CASRAGTYEQYF. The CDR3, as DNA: TGTGCCAGCAGGGCAGGCACCTACGAGCAGTACTTC.

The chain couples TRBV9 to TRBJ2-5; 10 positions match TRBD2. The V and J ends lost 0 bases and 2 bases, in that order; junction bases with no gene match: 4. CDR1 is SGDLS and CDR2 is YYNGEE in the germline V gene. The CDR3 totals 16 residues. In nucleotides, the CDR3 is TGTGCCAGCAGCGTAGAGACTAGCGGGTTTCAAGAGACCCAGTACTTC. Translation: CASSVETSGFQETQYF.

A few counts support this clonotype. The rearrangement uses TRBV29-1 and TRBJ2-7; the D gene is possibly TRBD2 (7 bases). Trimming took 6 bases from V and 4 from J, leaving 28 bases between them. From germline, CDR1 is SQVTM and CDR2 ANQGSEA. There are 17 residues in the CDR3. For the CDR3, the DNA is TGCAGCGTCCTATTCGCCCAGGGGACTACCAGTTGGTACGAGCAGTACTTC. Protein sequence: CSVLFAQGTTSWYEQYF.

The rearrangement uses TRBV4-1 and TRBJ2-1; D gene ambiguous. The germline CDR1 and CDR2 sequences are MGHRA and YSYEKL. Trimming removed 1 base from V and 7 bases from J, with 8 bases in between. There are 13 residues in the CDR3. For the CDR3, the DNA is TGCGCCAGCAGCCAAGTTCGGCGTAATGAGCAGTTCTTC. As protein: CASSQVRRNEQFF.

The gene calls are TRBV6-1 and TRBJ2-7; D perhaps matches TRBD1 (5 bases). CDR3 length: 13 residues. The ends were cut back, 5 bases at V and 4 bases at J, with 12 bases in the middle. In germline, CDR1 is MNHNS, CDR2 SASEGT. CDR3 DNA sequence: TGTGCCAGCAGTAACAGGTTTCTTTACGAGCAGTACTTC. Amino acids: CASSNRFLYEQYF.

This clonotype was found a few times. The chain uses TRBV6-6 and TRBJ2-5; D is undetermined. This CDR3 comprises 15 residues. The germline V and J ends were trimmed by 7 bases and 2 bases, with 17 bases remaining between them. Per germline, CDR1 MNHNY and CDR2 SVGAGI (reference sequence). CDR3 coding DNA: TGTGCCAGCACGCCGCGAGCAGTGGTTCAAGAGACCCAGTACTTC. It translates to CASTPRAVVQETQYF.

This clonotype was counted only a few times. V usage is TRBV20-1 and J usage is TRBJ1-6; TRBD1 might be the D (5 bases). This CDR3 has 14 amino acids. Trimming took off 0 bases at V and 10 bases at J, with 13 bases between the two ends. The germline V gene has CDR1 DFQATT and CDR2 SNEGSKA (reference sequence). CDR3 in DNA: TGCAGTGCTAGAGATCGTCAGGGAAGGTCACCCCTCCACTTT. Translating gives CSARDRQGRSPLHF.

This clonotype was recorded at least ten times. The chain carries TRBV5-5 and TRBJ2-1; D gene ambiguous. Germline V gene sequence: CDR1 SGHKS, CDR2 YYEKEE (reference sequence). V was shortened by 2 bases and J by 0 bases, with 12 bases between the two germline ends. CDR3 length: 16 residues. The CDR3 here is CASSFQTIISYNEQFF. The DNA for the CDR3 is TGTGCCAGCAGCTTCCAGACCATAATCTCCTACAATGAGCAGTTCTTC. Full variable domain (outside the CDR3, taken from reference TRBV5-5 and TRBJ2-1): DAGVTQSPTHLIKTRGQQVTLRCSPISGHKSVSWYQQVLGQGPQFIFQYYEKEERGRGNFPDRFSARQFPNYSSELNVNALLLGDSALYLCASSFQTIISYNEQFFGPGTRLTVL.

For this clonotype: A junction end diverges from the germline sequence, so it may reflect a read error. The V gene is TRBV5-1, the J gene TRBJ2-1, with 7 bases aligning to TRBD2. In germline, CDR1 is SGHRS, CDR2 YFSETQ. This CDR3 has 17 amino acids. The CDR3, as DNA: TGCGCCAGCAGCCCATTCGGGGGGTCCCCCTCCTGCAATGAGCAGTTCTTC. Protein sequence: CASSPFGGSPSCNEQFF.